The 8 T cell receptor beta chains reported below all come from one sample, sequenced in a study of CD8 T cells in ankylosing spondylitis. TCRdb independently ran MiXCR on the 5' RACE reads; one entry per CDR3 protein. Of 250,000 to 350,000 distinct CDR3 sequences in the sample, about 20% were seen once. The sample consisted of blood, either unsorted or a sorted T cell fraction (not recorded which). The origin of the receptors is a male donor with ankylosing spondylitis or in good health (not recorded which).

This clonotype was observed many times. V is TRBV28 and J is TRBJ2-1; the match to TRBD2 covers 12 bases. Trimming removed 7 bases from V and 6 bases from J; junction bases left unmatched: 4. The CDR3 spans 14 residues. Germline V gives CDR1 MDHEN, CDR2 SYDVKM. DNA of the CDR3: TGTGCCAGCAACCTAGCGGGAGGGCCCAATGAGCAGTTCTTC. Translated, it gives CASNLAGGPNEQFF.

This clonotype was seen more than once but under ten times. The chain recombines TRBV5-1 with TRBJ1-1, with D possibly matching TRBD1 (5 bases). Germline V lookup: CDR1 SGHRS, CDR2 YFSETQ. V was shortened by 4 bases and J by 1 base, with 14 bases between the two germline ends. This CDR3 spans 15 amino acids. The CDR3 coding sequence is TGCGCCAGCAGCAATAAACAGGTTCCGAACACTGAAGCTTTCTTT. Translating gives CASSNKQVPNTEAFF.

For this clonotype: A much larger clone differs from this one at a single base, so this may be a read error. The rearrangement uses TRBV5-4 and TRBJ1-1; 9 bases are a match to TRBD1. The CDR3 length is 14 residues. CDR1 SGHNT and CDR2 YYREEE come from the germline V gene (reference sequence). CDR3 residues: CVSSLRDRVTEAFF. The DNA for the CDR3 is TGTGTCAGCAGCCTCCGGGACAGGGTAACTGAAGCTTTCTTT.

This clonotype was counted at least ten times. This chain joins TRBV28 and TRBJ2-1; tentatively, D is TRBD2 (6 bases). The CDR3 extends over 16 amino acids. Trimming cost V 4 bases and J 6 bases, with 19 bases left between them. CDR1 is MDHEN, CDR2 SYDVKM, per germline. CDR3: CASSWPPPRGFNEQFF. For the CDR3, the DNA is TGTGCCAGCAGTTGGCCCCCCCCTCGGGGGTTCAATGAGCAGTTCTTC.

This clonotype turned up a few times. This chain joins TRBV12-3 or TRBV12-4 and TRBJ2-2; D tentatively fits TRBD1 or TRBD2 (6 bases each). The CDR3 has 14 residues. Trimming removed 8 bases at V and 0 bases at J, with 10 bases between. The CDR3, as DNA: TGTGCCAGCGACGGGGGCGCGAACACCGGGGAGCTGTTTTTT. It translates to CASDGGANTGELFF.

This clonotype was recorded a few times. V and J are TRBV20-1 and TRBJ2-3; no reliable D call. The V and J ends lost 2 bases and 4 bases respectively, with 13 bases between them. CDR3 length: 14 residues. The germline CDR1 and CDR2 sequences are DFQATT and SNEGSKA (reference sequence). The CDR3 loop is CSARSRVGPDTQYF. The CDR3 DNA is TGCAGTGCTAGATCTAGGGTTGGGCCAGATACGCAGTATTTT.

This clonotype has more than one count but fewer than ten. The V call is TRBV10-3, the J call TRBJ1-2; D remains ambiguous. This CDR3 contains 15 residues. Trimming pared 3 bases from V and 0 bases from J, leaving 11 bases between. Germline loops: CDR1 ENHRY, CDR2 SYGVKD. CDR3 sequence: CAISDKGSANYGYTF. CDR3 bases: TGTGCCATCAGTGATAAGGGCAGCGCTAACTATGGCTACACCTTC.

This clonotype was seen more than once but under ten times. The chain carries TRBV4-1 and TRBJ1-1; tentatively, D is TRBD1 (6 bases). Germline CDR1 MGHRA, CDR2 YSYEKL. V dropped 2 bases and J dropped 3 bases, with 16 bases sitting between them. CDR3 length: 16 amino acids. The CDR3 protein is CASSQTPGAGDTEAFF. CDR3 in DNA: TGCGCCAGCAGCCAAACCCCGGGGGCCGGGGACACTGAAGCTTTCTTT.